A selection of T cell receptor beta chains follows, all from one sample in a study of blood T cell repertoires in COVID-19. Using immunoSEQ multiplex PCR, the repertoire was profiled, and TCRdb retains in-frame clones only, with some absent. The sample contains about 330,000 clones, roughly 86% of which appear only once. Material for sequencing was peripheral blood. The receptor source for this set is a woman between 45 and 65 years old with acute or convalescent COVID-19. Each CDR3 is given with its conserved first and last residue. Each record gives: CDR3 DNA, CDR3 protein, CDR3 length, D gene, J gene, clone size, V gene. D genes are given only for firm matches. Size is stated for part of the rows, as once, few or many counts, or as a class when the clone is expanded.

DNA: TGTGCCAGCAGCTTAGCGACAGGGTGGGGCGATCAGCCCCAGCATTTT
CDR3: CASSLATGWGDQPQHF
length: 16
D: TRBD1
J: TRBJ1-5
size: -
V: TRBV7-6

DNA: TGTGCCAGCAGCCGCTGGGGGACTAGCGGGAACACCGGGGAGCTGTTTTTT
CDR3: CASSRWGTSGNTGELFF
length: 17
D: TRBD2
J: TRBJ2-2
size: -
V: TRBV7-3

DNA: TGTGCCAGCGGACTACTACAAGAGACCCAGTACTTC
CDR3: CASGLLQETQYF
length: 12
D: -
J: TRBJ2-5
size: -
V: TRBV2

DNA: TGTGCCACCAGTGATTTGGGGGAGCTGAACACCGGGGAGCTGTTTTTT
CDR3: CATSDLGELNTGELFF
length: 16
D: -
J: TRBJ2-2
size: -
V: TRBV24-1

DNA: TGTGCCAGCAGCTTAGGACTAGCGGGAAATGAGCAGTTCTTC
CDR3: CASSLGLAGNEQFF
length: 14
D: TRBD2
J: TRBJ2-1
size: -
V: TRBV7-3

DNA: TGTGCCAGCTCACTGGGACAGGGCACCGGGGAGCTGTTTTTT
CDR3: CASSLGQGTGELFF
length: 14
D: TRBD1
J: TRBJ2-2
size: -
V: TRBV18

DNA: TGCAGCGTTAAACGGCTAGCGGGACCATACAATGAGCAGTTCTTC
CDR3: CSVKRLAGPYNEQFF
length: 15
D: TRBD2
J: TRBJ2-1
size: -
V: TRBV29-1

DNA: TGTGCCAGTAGTATGACCCGACAGGGGGTACGAAAGCAGTACTTC
CDR3: CASSMTRQGVRKQYF
length: 15
D: TRBD1
J: TRBJ2-7
size: -
V: TRBV19

DNA: TGCGCCAGCAGCTTTAGACTAGCGGGATCGGATACGCAGTATTTT
CDR3: CASSFRLAGSDTQYF
length: 15
D: TRBD2
J: TRBJ2-3
size: -
V: TRBV5-1

DNA: TGTGCCAGCAGCTTAGTTACAGGGCCCTATGGCTACACCTTC
CDR3: CASSLVTGPYGYTF
length: 14
D: -
J: TRBJ1-2
size: -
V: TRBV7-2

DNA: TGTGCCAGTAGTATAATGGTCAAAGCCGAGCAGTACTTC
CDR3: CASSIMVKAEQYF
length: 13
D: -
J: TRBJ2-7
size: many
V: TRBV19

DNA: TGTGCCAGCAGCCGACCCGACAGCTACGAGCAGTACTTC
CDR3: CASSRPDSYEQYF
length: 13
D: -
J: TRBJ2-7
size: -
V: TRBV7-2

DNA: TGTGCCAGCAGTGAAAGGCTGCTTCCGGGCACCGGGGAGCTGTTTTTT
CDR3: CASSERLLPGTGELFF
length: 16
D: -
J: TRBJ2-2
size: -
V: TRBV6-1